What follows are 31 T cell receptor beta chains derived from one specimen sequenced in a study of cytomegalovirus exposure and HLA in healthy donors. PCR amplification relied on 60 Vbeta primers (plus 13 Jbeta primers). Repertoires were generated with immunoSEQ multiplex PCR, while TCRdb's copy carries only in-frame clones and drops some. The profile shows 95,000 to 120,000 clones, 65% to 75% of them singletons. The specimen was PBMCs. Receptors originate from a woman in her thirties or forties in good health and CMV-seropositive.

The chain couples TRBV7-8 to TRBJ1-1; 9 bases are shared with TRBD1. The germline V gene has CDR1 SGHVS and CDR2 FQNEAQ. With 5 bases clipped from V and 11 bases from J, the junction kept 6 bases outside the gene matches. The CDR3 has 12 amino acids. The CDR3 DNA reads TGTGCCAGCAGCCGGGACAGGGAGGGGGCTTTCTTT. It is translated as CASSRDREGAFF.

The chain carries TRBV10-3 and TRBJ2-7; D is unclear. Per germline, CDR1 ENHRY and CDR2 SYGVKD. Deletions cut 5 bases from V and 3 bases from J, with 5 bases between. There are 11 residues in the CDR3. This CDR3 is CAISSHYEQYF. The CDR3 nucleotides read TGTGCCATCAGTTCCCACTACGAGCAGTACTTC.

This chain connects TRBV6-1 to TRBJ2-3; perhaps TRBD1 as D (5 bases). Trimming took off 6 bases at V and 5 bases at J, with 6 bases between the two ends. Germline CDR1 and CDR2: MNHNS and SASEGT. The CDR3 contains 11 residues. CDR3 amino acids: CASRGQDTQYF. CDR3 nucleotide sequence: TGTGCCAGCAGGGGGCAAGATACGCAGTATTTT.

The rearrangement joins TRBV5-4 to TRBJ1-2; 7 bases fit TRBD1. The CDR3 has 16 amino acids. V lost 4 bases, J lost 0 bases, and 9 bases stayed unmatched. Germline assignment: CDR1 SGHNT and CDR2 YYREEE (reference sequence). The CDR3 nucleotides read TGTGCCAGCAGCCAATCAACAGGGGAAGCTAACTATGGCTACACCTTC. The encoded protein is CASSQSTGEANYGYTF.

The rearrangement joins TRBV9 to TRBJ2-5, with a weak D call TRBD2 (5 bases). Germline V gives CDR1 SGDLS, CDR2 YYNGEE. The CDR3 is made up of 17 amino acids. V was shortened by 0 bases and J by 4 bases, with 19 bases between the two germline ends. CDR3 nucleotides: TGTGCCAGCAGCGTAGGACGGTCGTACGGGGTTAGAGAGACCCAGTACTTC. This codes for CASSVGRSYGVRETQYF. Supplemented by reference TRBV9 and TRBJ2-5, the full variable domain reads DSGVTQTPKHLITATGQRVTLRCSPRSGDLSVYWYQQSLDQGLQFLIQYYNGEERAKGNILERFSAQQFPDLHSELNLSSLELGDSALYFCASSVGRSYGVRETQYFGPGTRLLVL.

V is TRBV2 and J is TRBJ1-6, with 7 bases identical to TRBD1. V dropped 5 bases and J dropped 8; count of bases not matched to a gene: 6. This CDR3 is built from 14 residues. Germline V gives CDR1 SNHLY, CDR2 FYNNEI. The CDR3 sequence is CASSYQGGYSPLHF. The CDR3, as DNA: TGTGCCAGCAGTTACCAGGGGGGATATTCACCCCTCCACTTT. Using reference TRBV2 and TRBJ1-6 for the parts outside the CDR3, the full variable domain is EPEVTQTPSHQVTQMGQEVILRCVPISNHLYFYWYRQILGQKVEFLVSFYNNEISEKSEIFDDQFSVERPDGSNFTLKIRSTKLEDSAMYFCASSYQGGYSPLHFGNGTRLTVT.

This rearrangement joins TRBV7-2 to TRBJ2-1, with D perhaps TRBD2 (6 bases). Germline CDR1 SGHTA, CDR2 FQGNSA. The CDR3 sequence is 17 residues long. V gave up 1 base and J gave up 0 bases, with 13 bases separating them. CDR3 protein: CASSLDGRPSSYNEQFF. CDR3 nucleotides: TGTGCCAGCAGCTTAGATGGGAGGCCCAGCTCCTACAATGAGCAGTTCTTC.

The rearrangement joins TRBV25-1 to TRBJ2-7, with D perhaps TRBD2 (5 bases). V lost 4 bases and J lost 7, with 20 bases in between. The germline V gene encodes CDR1 MGHDK and CDR2 SYGVNS. CDR3 length equals 15 residues. CDR3 sequence (DNA): TGTGCCAGCAGTGTCTCGGACGCAGCGGTGAGGGAGCAGTACTTC. Translated: CASSVSDAAVREQYF.

V gene TRBV11-3 combines with J gene TRBJ2-7; 8 positions agree with TRBD2. The CDR3 is 16 amino acids. Germline assignment: CDR1 SGHNT and CDR2 YENEEA. V lost 6 bases and J lost 2; bases outside the gene matches: 12. In nucleotides, the CDR3 is TGTGCCAGCAGTTTCTCTATTACGGGAGGGGCCTACGAGCAGTACTTC. Its translation: CASSFSITGGAYEQYF.

This sequence joins TRBV19 and TRBJ2-3; maybe TRBD2 (6 bases). CDR1 and CDR2 from the germline V gene are LNHDA and SQIVND (reference sequence). This CDR3 spans 16 amino acids. The germline V and J ends were trimmed by 5 bases and 1 base, with 16 bases remaining between them. The CDR3 coding sequence is TGTGCCAGTAGTCTCCGGGACTCAAGGGGCACAGATACGCAGTATTTT. This sequence encodes CASSLRDSRGTDTQYF.

J is TRBJ2-3 and V is TRBV7-2, with 8 positions matching TRBD2. Germline V gives CDR1 SGHTA, CDR2 FQGNSA. Germline trimming cut 0 bases from V and 6 bases from J; bases unmatched to any gene: 8. This CDR3 has 16 amino acids. CDR3 bases: TGTGCCAGCAGCTTAGCGCAAGCGGGGGCCACCGATACGCAGTATTTT. Translating gives CASSLAQAGATDTQYF.

CDR3 residues: CASSLARDSGTGEQFF. The CDR3 region has the DNA TGTGCCAGCAGCTTAGCGCGGGATAGCGGGACGGGTGAGCAGTTCTTC. This rearrangement joins TRBV7-8 to TRBJ2-1, with 8 bases that match TRBD2. The V gene end was trimmed by 0 bases and the J gene end by 9 bases; junction bases not matched to a gene: 10. Germline CDR1 reads SGHVS; CDR2 reads FQNEAQ. The CDR3 extends over 16 amino acids.

This clone was counted a few times. The chain combines TRBV7-8 with TRBJ1-2; D unresolved. Trimming removed 0 bases from V and 8 bases from J, with 16 bases in between. CDR3 length: 15 amino acids. Germline values: CDR1 SGHVS, CDR2 FQNEAQ. Here the CDR3 reads CASSLALPPNWGYTF. CDR3 sequence (DNA): TGTGCCAGCAGCTTAGCTCTCCCACCTAATTGGGGCTACACCTTC.

In the case of this clone: Its ends do not fully match the called genes, so a read error is possible. V gene TRBV2 combines with J gene TRBJ2-4; 10 bases map to TRBD2. Per the germline V gene, CDR1 is SNHLY and CDR2 is FYNNEI. The CDR3 spans 12 residues. The CDR3 region is CASTLAGDLRRF. DNA of the CDR3: TGTGCCAGCACCCTAGCGGGAGATCTCCGGAGGTTC.

This clone was seen a single time. The chain employs TRBV2 and TRBJ2-7, with D maybe TRBD2 (5 bases). Germline loops: CDR1 SNHLY, CDR2 FYNNEI. CDR3 size: 13 residues. V lost 6 bases to trimming and J lost 1 base, with 10 bases between them. This chain's CDR3 is CASRDSGSYEQYF. The CDR3 DNA is TGTGCCAGCAGGGATTCGGGGTCCTACGAGCAGTACTTC.

V gene TRBV2 combines with J gene TRBJ2-5; tentative D call: TRBD2 (7 bases). Germline CDR1 reads SNHLY; CDR2 reads FYNNEI. This CDR3 has 15 amino acids. The germline V and J ends were trimmed by 6 bases and 4 bases, with 18 bases remaining between them. CDR3 bases: TGTGCCAGCAGGGTACAGGGAGGGGGGGGAGAGACCCAGTACTTC. It encodes CASRVQGGGGETQYF.

The V call is TRBV28, the J call TRBJ2-1; 7 bases map to TRBD2. Germline V lookup: CDR1 MDHEN, CDR2 SYDVKM. Germline trimming cut 3 bases from V and 4 bases from J; bases unmatched to any gene: 9. This CDR3 is 16 amino acids long. CDR3 nucleotides: TGTGCCAGCAGTTTTGCGTGGGAGGGGAGGTACAATGAGCAGTTCTTC. Amino acid sequence: CASSFAWEGRYNEQFF.

This chain joins TRBV27 and TRBJ1-1; D is ambiguous. The CDR3 runs 13 residues. Germline loops: CDR1 MNHEY, CDR2 SMNVEV (reference sequence). V lost 3 bases, J lost 3 bases, and 8 bases lay in between. The CDR3 is CASSFNSHTEAFF. CDR3 bases: TGTGCCAGCAGTTTTAACAGCCACACTGAAGCTTTCTTT.

This clone was seen only a few times. This chain joins TRBV29-1 and TRBJ1-4, with 7 bases lining up with TRBD1. V gave up 7 bases and J gave up 8 bases; unmatched junction bases: 19. This CDR3 contains 16 residues. Germline CDR1 is SQVTM and CDR2 is ANQGSEA. The CDR3 is CSAGGVLQGIEEKLFF. In nucleotides, the CDR3 is TGCAGCGCCGGAGGAGTCCTACAGGGGATAGAGGAAAAACTGTTTTTT.

This rearrangement joins TRBV5-1 to TRBJ2-3, with D tentatively TRBD2 (6 bases). V lost 5 bases, J lost 3 bases, and 10 bases lay in between. The CDR3 contains 13 residues. From germline, CDR1 is SGHRS and CDR2 YFSETQ. CDR3 sequence reads: CASRRGATDTQYF. For the CDR3, the DNA is TGCGCCAGCAGGCGGGGTGCAACAGATACGCAGTATTTT.

The gene calls are TRBV7-2 and TRBJ1-2; TRBD1 matches at 11 bases. V trimming: 5 bases; J trimming: 8 bases; junction bases outside the gene matches: 4. CDR3 size: 13 residues. Germline values: CDR1 SGHTA, CDR2 FQGNSA. The CDR3 nucleotides are TGTGCCAGCAGCCGGACAGGGGGCACAGGCTACACCTTC. It encodes CASSRTGGTGYTF.

In its sample, this clone was seen a few times. J is TRBJ2-2 and V is TRBV10-2; possibly TRBD2 for D (6 bases). Germline lookup yields CDR1 WSHSY and CDR2 SAAADI. Trimming left V 8 bases short and J 3 bases short, with 16 bases between. The CDR3 runs to 15 residues. CDR3 region: CASRRFSGDTGELFF. CDR3 in DNA: TGCGCCAGCCGTCGCTTTAGCGGTGACACCGGGGAGCTGTTTTTT.

CDR3 sequence reads: CASSEHFFPGSGPRSYEQYF. The CDR3 DNA reads as TGTGCCAGCAGTGAACACTTTTTTCCCGGGTCGGGTCCTCGTTCATACGAGCAGTACTTC. J is TRBJ2-7 and V is TRBV6-1; D unresolved. The CDR3 spans 20 residues. V was pared by 2 bases and J by 4 bases, with 30 bases between. Germline values: CDR1 MNHNS, CDR2 SASEGT.

This clone was counted a few times. V gene TRBV7-8 combines with J gene TRBJ2-7; 8 bases map to TRBD1. The CDR3 sequence is 18 residues long. The V gene's germline CDR1 is SGHVS and CDR2 FQNEAQ. Unmatched junction bases numbered 17, after V lost 3 bases and J lost 4 bases. The CDR3 spells CASSLSSFQGATLYEQYF. The CDR3 DNA reads as TGTGCCAGCAGCTTGAGTTCTTTTCAGGGGGCAACACTTTACGAGCAGTACTTC.

This clone appeared a few times. The rearrangement joins TRBV5-1 to TRBJ2-5; TRBD2 matches 9 bases. The CDR3 is 14 residues long. Germline V gives CDR1 SGHRS, CDR2 YFSETQ. V shed 6 bases, J shed 5 bases, and the junction held 8 bases outside the gene matches. CDR3 region: CASTARGGGETQYF. CDR3 nucleotide sequence: TGCGCCAGCACCGCGCGGGGGGGCGGGGAGACCCAGTACTTC.

The chain has TRBV2 and TRBJ1-5; no firm D call. Germline V gene lookup returns CDR1 SNHLY and CDR2 FYNNEI. V gave up 6 bases and J gave up 1 base, with 10 bases separating them. The CDR3 spans 14 residues. The CDR3 sequence: CASREGLSNQPQHF. Written as DNA, the CDR3 is TGTGCCAGCAGGGAGGGTCTGAGCAATCAGCCCCAGCATTTT. The complete variable domain, with remaining parts taken from reference TRBV2 and TRBJ1-5, reads EPEVTQTPSHQVTQMGQEVILRCVPISNHLYFYWYRQILGQKVEFLVSFYNNEISEKSEIFDDQFSVERPDGSNFTLKIRSTKLEDSAMYFCASREGLSNQPQHFGDGTRLSIL.

The rearrangement joins TRBV5-1 to TRBJ2-5, with 10 bases fitting TRBD2. Germline CDR1 reads SGHRS; CDR2 reads YFSETQ. The CDR3 covers 15 residues. The J segment lost 5 bases and the V segment lost 7 bases, leaving 11 bases of the junction unmatched. Written as DNA, the CDR3 is TGCGCCAGCCGACCCGAAGCGGGAGGGCGGGAGACCCAGTACTTC. Residues: CASRPEAGGRETQYF.

The chain joins TRBV5-1 to TRBJ1-3; 12 bases fit TRBD1. The germline gives CDR1 SGHRS, CDR2 YFSETQ. V lost 2 bases to trimming and J lost 3 bases; unmatched junction nucleotides: 6. The CDR3 length is 17 residues. CDR3 nucleotides: TGCGCCAGCAGCTTATCCCGGGACAGGGGGCGTGGAAACACCATATATTTT. Translating gives CASSLSRDRGRGNTIYF.

The chain has TRBV5-1 and TRBJ1-2; D may be TRBD1 (5 bases). This CDR3 comprises 15 residues. The germline V gene encodes CDR1 SGHRS and CDR2 YFSETQ. With 0 bases removed from V and 0 bases from J, the gap between germline ends came to 9 bases. This chain's CDR3 is CASSLGPGTNYGYTF. The CDR3 nucleotides read TGCGCCAGCAGCTTGGGGCCAGGGACTAACTATGGCTACACCTTC.

V usage is TRBV27 and J usage is TRBJ2-7; no firm D call. CDR3 length: 12 amino acids. CDR1 MNHEY and CDR2 SMNVEV come from the germline V gene (reference sequence). The V and J ends lost 5 bases and 0 bases respectively, with 5 bases between them. Here the CDR3 DNA reads TGTGCCAGCAGTCTAAACTCCTACGAGCAGTACTTC. This translates into CASSLNSYEQYF.

The CDR3 DNA is TGTGCCAGCAGCAGGATAGGGGGTTCGGATGAAAAACTGTTTTTT. It is translated as CASSRIGGSDEKLFF. This rearrangement joins TRBV28 to TRBJ1-4; TRBD1 is a possible D gene (6 bases). This CDR3 has 15 amino acids. Per the germline V gene, CDR1 is MDHEN and CDR2 is SYDVKM. The germline V and J ends were trimmed by 6 bases and 6 bases, with 17 bases remaining between them.